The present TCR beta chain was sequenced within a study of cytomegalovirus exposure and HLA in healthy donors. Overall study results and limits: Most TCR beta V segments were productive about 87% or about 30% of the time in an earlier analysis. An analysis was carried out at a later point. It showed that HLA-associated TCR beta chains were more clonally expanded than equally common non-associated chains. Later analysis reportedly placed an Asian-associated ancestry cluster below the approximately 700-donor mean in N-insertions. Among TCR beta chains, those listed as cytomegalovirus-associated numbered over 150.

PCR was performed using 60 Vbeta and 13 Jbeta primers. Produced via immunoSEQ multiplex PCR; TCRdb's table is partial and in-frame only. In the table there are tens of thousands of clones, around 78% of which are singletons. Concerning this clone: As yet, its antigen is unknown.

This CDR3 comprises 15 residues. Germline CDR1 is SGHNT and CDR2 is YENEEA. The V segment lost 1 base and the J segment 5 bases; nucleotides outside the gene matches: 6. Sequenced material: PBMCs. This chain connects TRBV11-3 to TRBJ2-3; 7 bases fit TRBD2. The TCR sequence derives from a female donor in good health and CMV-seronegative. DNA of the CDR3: TGTGCCAGCAGCTTAGGTGGGGGGGGTCAAGATACGCAGTATTTT. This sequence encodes CASSLGGGGQDTQYF.